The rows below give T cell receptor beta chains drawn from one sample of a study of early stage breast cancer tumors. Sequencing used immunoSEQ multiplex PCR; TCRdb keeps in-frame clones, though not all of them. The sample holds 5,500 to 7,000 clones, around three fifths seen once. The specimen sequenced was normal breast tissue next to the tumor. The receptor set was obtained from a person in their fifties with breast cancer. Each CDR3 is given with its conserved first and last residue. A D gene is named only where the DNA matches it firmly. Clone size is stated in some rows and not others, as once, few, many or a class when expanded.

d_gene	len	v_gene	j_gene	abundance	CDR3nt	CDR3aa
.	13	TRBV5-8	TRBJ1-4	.	TGTGCCAGCAGCTTGGGTGGTCACCAAAAACTGTTTTTT	CASSLGGHQKLFF
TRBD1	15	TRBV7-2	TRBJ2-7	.	TGTGCCAGCAGCTTCCTGACAGGGGGTTCCTACGAGCAGTACTTC	CASSFLTGGSYEQYF
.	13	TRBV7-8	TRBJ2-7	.	TGTGCCAGCAGCTTGTTTTCTCAGTACGAGCAGTACTTC	CASSLFSQYEQYF
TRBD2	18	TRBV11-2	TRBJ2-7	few	TGTGCCAGCAGCATATTGACTAGCGGGAGGGCCATATGGGGAGAGCAGTACTTC	CASSILTSGRAIWGEQYF
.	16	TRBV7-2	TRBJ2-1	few	TGTGCCAGCAGCGTATGGGAATCGGATCCTGACAATGAGCAGTTCTTC	CASSVWESDPDNEQFF
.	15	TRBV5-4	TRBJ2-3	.	TGTGCCAGCAGCTCTGGTGGGGGCGCGGGAGATACGCAGTATTTT	CASSSGGGAGDTQYF
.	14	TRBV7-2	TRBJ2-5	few	TGTGCCAGCAGCCCCCCAGAAGGTCGGGAGACCCAGTACTTC	CASSPPEGRETQYF
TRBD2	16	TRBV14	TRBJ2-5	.	TGTGCCAGCAGCCCCGGACTAGCGGGTCGATCGGAGACCCAGTACTTC	CASSPGLAGRSETQYF
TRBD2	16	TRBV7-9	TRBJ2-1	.	TGTGCCAGCAGCAACGTAGCGGGAGGGCTAGGGAATGAGCAGTTCTTC	CASSNVAGGLGNEQFF
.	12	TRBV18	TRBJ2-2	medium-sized	TGTGCCAGCTCAGGGGACACCGGGGAGCTGTTTTTT	CASSGDTGELFF
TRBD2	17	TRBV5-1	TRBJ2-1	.	TGCGCCAGCAGCTTGAGGTCTAGCGGGAACTCCTACAATGAGCAGTTCTTC	CASSLRSSGNSYNEQFF
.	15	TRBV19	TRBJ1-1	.	TGTGCCAGTAGTAACGGACAGCTAATGAACACTGAAGCTTTCTTT	CASSNGQLMNTEAFF
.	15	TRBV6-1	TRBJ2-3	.	TGTGCCAGCAGTATGCCCGGGGCCAGCACAGATACGCAGTATTTT	CASSMPGASTDTQYF
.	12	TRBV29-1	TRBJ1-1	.	TGCAGCGCCACAAGTACAAACACTGAAGCTTTCTTT	CSATSTNTEAFF
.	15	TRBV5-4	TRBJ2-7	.	TGTGCCAGCAGCGTTGCATGGGGGTCCTCCTACGAGCAGTACTTC	CASSVAWGSSYEQYF
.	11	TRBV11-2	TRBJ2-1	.	TGTGCCAGCAGACTATCCAATGAGCAGTTCTTC	CASRLSNEQFF
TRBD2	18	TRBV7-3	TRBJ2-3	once	TGTGCCAGCAGCCCGATTACCCCGGGACTAGCGGGAGGAGATACGCAGTATTTT	CASSPITPGLAGGDTQYF
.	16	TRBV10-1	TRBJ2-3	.	TGCGCCAGCAGTGGAACGTCCAGGAGTCGCGCAGATACGCAGTATTTT	CASSGTSRSRADTQYF
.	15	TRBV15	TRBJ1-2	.	TGTGCCACCAGCAGAGAGGCGGGAGCTAACTATGGCTACACCTTC	CATSREAGANYGYTF
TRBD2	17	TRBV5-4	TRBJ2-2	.	TGTGCCAGCAGCCCCGGGACTAGCGGGGGCAACACCGGGGAGCTGTTTTTT	CASSPGTSGGNTGELFF
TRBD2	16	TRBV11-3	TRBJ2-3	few	TGTGCCAGCAGCCCGGGACTAGCGGGAGGCGCAGATACGCAGTATTTT	CASSPGLAGGADTQYF
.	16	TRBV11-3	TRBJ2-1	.	TGTGCCAGCAGCCGTTCCGGGACTCTTTCTTACAATGAGCAGTTCTTC	CASSRSGTLSYNEQFF
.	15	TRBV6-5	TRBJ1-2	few	TGTGCCAGCAGTTACTCGTCGGGGCGGGGCTATGGCTACACCTTC	CASSYSSGRGYGYTF
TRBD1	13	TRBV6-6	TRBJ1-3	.	TGTGCCAGCAGAAACAGGGGAGGAAACACCATATATTTT	CASRNRGGNTIYF